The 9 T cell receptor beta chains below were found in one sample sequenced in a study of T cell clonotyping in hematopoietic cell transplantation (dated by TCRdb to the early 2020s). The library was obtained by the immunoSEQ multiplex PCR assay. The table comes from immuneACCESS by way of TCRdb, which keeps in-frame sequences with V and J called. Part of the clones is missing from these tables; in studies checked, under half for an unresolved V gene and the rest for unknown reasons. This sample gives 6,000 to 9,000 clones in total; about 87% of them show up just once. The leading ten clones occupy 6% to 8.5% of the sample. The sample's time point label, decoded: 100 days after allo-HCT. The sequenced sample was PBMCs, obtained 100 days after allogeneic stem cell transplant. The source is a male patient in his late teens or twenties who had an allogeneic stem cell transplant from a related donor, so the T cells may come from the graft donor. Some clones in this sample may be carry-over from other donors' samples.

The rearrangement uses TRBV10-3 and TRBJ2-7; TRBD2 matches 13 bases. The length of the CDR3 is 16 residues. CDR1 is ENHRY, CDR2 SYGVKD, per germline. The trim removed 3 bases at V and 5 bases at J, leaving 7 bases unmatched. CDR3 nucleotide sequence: TGTGCCATCAGTGAAAGGGGAGGACTAGCGGGAGACGAGCAGTACGTC. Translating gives CAISERGGLAGDEQYV.

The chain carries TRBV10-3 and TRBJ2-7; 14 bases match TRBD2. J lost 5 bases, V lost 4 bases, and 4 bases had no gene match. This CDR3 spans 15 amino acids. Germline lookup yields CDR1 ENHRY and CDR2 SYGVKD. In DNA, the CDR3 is TGTGCCATCAGTGGGGGACTAGCGGGAGATAACGAGCAGTACGTC. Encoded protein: CAISGGLAGDNEQYV.

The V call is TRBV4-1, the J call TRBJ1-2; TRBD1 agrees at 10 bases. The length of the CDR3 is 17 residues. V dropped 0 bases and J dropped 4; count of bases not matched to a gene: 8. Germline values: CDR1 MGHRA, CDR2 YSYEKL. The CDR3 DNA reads TGCGCCAGCAGCCAAGAGGGACAGGGGTTTAAGCGCTATGGCTACACCTTC. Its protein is CASSQEGQGFKRYGYTF.

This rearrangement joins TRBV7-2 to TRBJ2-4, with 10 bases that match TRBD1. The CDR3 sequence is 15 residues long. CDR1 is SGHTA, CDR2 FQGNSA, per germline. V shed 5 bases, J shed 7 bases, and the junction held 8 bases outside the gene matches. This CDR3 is CASSIGTGALNIQYF. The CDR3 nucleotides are TGTGCCAGCAGCATCGGGACAGGGGCGCTTAACATTCAGTACTTC.

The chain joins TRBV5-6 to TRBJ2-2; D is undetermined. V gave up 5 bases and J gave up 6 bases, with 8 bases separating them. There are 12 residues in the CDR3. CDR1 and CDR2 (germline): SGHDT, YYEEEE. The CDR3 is CASSYRAGELFF. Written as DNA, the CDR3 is TGTGCCAGCAGTTATAGGGCCGGGGAGCTGTTTTTT.

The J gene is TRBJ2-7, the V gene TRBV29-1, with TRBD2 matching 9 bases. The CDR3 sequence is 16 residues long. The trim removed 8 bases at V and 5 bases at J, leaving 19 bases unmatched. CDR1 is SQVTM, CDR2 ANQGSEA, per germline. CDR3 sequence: CSPPWGRGLANHEQYV. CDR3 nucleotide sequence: TGCAGCCCTCCCTGGGGGAGAGGACTAGCGAACCACGAGCAGTACGTC.

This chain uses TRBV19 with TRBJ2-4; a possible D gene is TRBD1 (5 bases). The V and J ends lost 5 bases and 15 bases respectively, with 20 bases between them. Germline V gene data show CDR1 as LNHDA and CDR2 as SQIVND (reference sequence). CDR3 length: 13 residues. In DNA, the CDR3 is TGTGCCAGTAGTCCTCACCCTCGCCAGGGCCTGTACTTC. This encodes CASSPHPRQGLYF.

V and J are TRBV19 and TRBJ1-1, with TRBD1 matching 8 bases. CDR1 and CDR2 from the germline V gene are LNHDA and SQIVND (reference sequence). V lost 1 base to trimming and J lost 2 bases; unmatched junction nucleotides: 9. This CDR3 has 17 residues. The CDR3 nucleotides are TGTGCCAGTAGTATAGGGACAGGGCTTTATTTTAACACTGAAGCTTTCTTT. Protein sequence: CASSIGTGLYFNTEAFF.

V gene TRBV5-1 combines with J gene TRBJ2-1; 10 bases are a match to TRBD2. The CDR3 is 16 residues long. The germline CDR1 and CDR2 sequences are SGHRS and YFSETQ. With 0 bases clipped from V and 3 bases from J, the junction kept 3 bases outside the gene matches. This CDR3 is CASSLGSSGSYNEQFF. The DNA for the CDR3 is TGCGCCAGCAGCTTGGGGTCTAGCGGGAGCTACAATGAGCAGTTCTTC.